This paragraph reports one T cell receptor beta chain. The antigen it binds to is not known. Within one base of it there is no much larger clone, and no base qualities were kept. The data are from a study of CD8 T cells in Susac syndrome (dated by TCRdb to 2018 to 2020). Concerning the study at large: Among the Susac syndrome patients who were sequenced, clinically active disease was present in more than 5 and clinical remission was observed in fewer than 10. Susac syndrome patients were therapy-naive, on corticosteroids (some also receiving IVIg), or on IVIg alone at blood withdrawal. The study used repertoire sequencing to test whether antigen drove CD8+ T cell activation and differentiation in Susac syndrome.

Findings and caveats that apply to the study as a whole: The study acknowledged that relatively few individuals were included in the TCR sequencing and HLA analysis. In the CD4+ T cell repertoire of Susac syndrome patients, clonal expansion was not detected.

The CDR3 contains 15 residues, cysteine and phenylalanine counted. Only the CDR3 portion is preserved as DNA: 45 bases, with reading frame beginning at the first base. Compared with germline, V lacks 4 bases and J lacks 2 bases; bases without a gene match: 6. From a lookup of the germline V gene (reference sequence), CDR1 and CDR2 are MNHNY and SVGAGI. High-throughput TCR beta sequencing profiled peripheral blood CD8+ and CD4+ T cells from healthy donors, Susac syndrome patients and multiple sclerosis patients. The Susac syndrome patients fulfilled recently defined diagnostic criteria for definite or probable disease. Bulk CD8+ and CD4+ T cells were purified by magnetic negative isolation, while CD8+ TEMRA cells were enriched using FACS. Blood was drawn into EDTA tubes, processed within 24 hours, and PBMCs were isolated by density gradient centrifugation. PBMCs intended for TCR sequencing were cryopreserved in liquid nitrogen and were subsequently thawed in a 37 degrees C water bath. The sorted or isolated CD4+, CD8+ and CD8+ TEMRA cells reached a purity of at least 90%.

RNA was extracted using the RNeasy kit, and roughly 0.5 to 1 microgram was reverse transcribed with random hexamers. TCR beta CDR3 regions were amplified with the immunoSEQ multiplex PCR assay covering 54 Vbeta and 13 Jbeta segments. To correct PCR amplification bias, a synthetic template baseline was used for both primer optimization and computational correction. The study's processing was this. Reads were annotated to V, D and J genes per IMGT and analyzed with immunoSEQ Analyzer, keeping only productive sequences. Clonality was calculated as one minus the Shannon entropy normalized by log2 of the number of productive unique sequences. Public and private clones were assessed among the 100 most prevalent clones of each patient and control. A clone was defined as Susac-specific if it was absent from the healthy and MS cohorts, from approximately 980 published viral clones and from other ImmuneACCESS disease sequences. The public reads were quality trimmed at Q25 with fastp and then assembled into clones with MiXCR by TCRdb, keeping productive beta chains. CDR3 protein sequences are deduplicated, and each keeps its most common genes and DNA. TCRdb assigned the V and J calls; the authors' analysis was not used. The sample includes roughly 180,000 distinct CDR3 sequences, with around 94% observed a single time. Around 0.1% of the sample belongs to the ten largest clones.

Sequencing input: CD4+ T cells from PBMCs. This TCR came from a human donor with Susac syndrome. Recombination joined TRBV6-6 with TRBJ2-5; 8 junctional bases match TRBD1. The DNA reads as follows: TGTGCCAGCAGTTTGCGGGACAGGACTCAAGAGACCCAGTACTTC. Protein translation: CASSLRDRTQETQYF.